This T cell receptor beta chain was recorded in a study of blood T cell repertoires in COVID-19. The overall study: Acute and convalescent COVID-19 samples came from the United States, Italy and Spain.

Method: immunoSEQ multiplex PCR; TCRdb's copy keeps in-frame clones and lacks some. This table has some 28,000 clones, approximately 92% appearing once. The CDR3 sequence is 18 residues long. Germline CDR1 LNHDA, CDR2 SQIVND (reference sequence). The V and J ends lost 5 bases and 3 bases respectively, with 26 bases between them. This chain connects TRBV19 to TRBJ2-7, with a weak D call TRBD2 (7 bases). Sequencing was done on a sample of peripheral blood. The clonotype was recovered from a man aged 55 to 70 with acute or convalescent COVID-19. The CDR3 spells CASSVKWTGGRPDYEQYF. As DNA, the CDR3 is TGTGCCAGTAGTGTGAAATGGACGGGGGGCCGACCCGACTACGAGCAGTACTTC.